This T cell receptor (beta chain) came from a study of CD4+ T cells in melanoma. Points on this clone: The antigen remains undetermined.

Germline CDR1 is SGHTA and CDR2 is FQGTGA. V shed 1 base and J shed 3 bases, with 12 bases lying between them. The CDR3 sequence is 15 residues long. The repertoire was sequenced with immunoSEQ multiplex PCR; TCRdb's copy has only in-frame clones and lacks some. Seen here are approximately 47,000 clones, approximately 89% observed once, and the top ten hold about an eighth. The study's findings and limits: In melanoma, neoantigen-specific CD4+ T cells reportedly differed in differentiation state. CD8+ T cell, macrophage and B cell function reportedly correlated with neoantigen-specific CD4+ T cells.

Sequences were obtained from peripheral blood. This TCR was sampled from a human donor with melanoma. The chain joins TRBV7-3 to TRBJ1-1, with D uncertain. In nucleotides, the CDR3 is TGTGCCAGCAGCTTAAGACCCGTCGTGGACACTGAAGCTTTCTTT. It codes for CASSLRPVVDTEAFF.